This T cell receptor (beta chain) was observed in a study of blood T cell repertoires in COVID-19. Looking at the study overall: Acute and convalescent COVID-19 samples came from the United States, Italy and Spain. The cDNA or gDNA used as material had been derived from T cells, B-cell-depleted T cells, or PBMCs.

The authors' processing: How many nucleated cells were present was estimated from reference gene primer amplification. The table came from immunoSEQ multiplex PCR; TCRdb's copy has only in-frame clones and leaves some out. D and trimming come from the DNA, and the V and J calls and clone size come from that table. Found here are just under 150,000 clones, approximately 89% of them singletons; the top ten hold about 1.5%. The specimen was peripheral blood. The sequence derives from a human donor in a cohort sampled during active COVID-19.

Written as DNA, the CDR3 is TGTGCCAGCAGCAGAGATAGCGGGGGATACACAGATACGCAGTATTTT. It yields the protein CASSRDSGGYTDTQYF. The rearrangement joins TRBV13 to TRBJ2-3; TRBD2 agrees at 9 bases. Trimming at V came to 5 bases and at J to 2 bases, leaving 8 bases not matched to a gene. Germline-derived CDR1 and CDR2 are PRHDT and FYEKMQ (reference sequence). This CDR3 spans 16 amino acids.